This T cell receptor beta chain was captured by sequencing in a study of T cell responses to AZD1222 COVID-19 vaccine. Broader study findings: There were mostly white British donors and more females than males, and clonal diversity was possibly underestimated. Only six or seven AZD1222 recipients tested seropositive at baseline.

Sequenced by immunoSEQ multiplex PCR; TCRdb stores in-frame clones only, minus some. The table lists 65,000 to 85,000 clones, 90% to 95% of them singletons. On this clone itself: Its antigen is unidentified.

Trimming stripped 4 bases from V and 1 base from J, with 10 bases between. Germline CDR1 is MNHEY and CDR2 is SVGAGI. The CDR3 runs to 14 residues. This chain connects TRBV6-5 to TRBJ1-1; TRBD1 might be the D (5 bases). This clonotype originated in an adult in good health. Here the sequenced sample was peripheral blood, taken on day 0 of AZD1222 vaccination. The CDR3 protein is CASSLSGGNTEAFF. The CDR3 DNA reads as TGTGCCAGCAGTTTGTCCGGGGGGAACACTGAAGCTTTCTTT.